This TCR beta chain was captured by sequencing in a study of PD-L1 blockade in urothelial cancer (dated by TCRdb to 2016 to 2017). In terms of the full investigation: All patients started therapy at some point between 2014 and 2016 and received atezolizumab 1,200 mg intravenously every 3 weeks. About 90% of the 29 patients were males with bladder-origin urothelial cancer, and about 60% of the roughly 29 reported a prior smoking history. An ECOG performance status of 0 or 1 was recorded for the patients, and 0 to 3 prior chemotherapy regimens had been received by the patients. Blood samples were analyzed at two time points: 3 weeks after treatment start (second dose) and 6 weeks after treatment start. Blood samples gave a median of around 130,000 T cells and 77,000 or so unique TCRs, with a median clonality of 0.080. Somatic, immune and clinical correlates of response to PD-L1 blockade with atezolizumab in urothelial cancer were the focus of an exploratory multi-omic analysis. Pretreatment tumor samples, along with matched peripheral blood serially collected before and after atezolizumab treatment, were subjected to TCR sequencing. Durable clinical benefit was defined as a progression-free survival longer than 6 months, and TCR features were additionally tested against progression-free survival and overall survival. In the same patients, whole exome sequencing and RNA sequencing of pretreatment tumors were performed in addition to TCR sequencing. Under ten patients reached durable clinical benefit, while about 20 patients did not. Pretreatment blood TCR-seq was available for about 30 patients, at least one posttreatment blood collection was obtained for around 25 patients, and tumor TCR-seq was available for around 25 patients. On the study overall, not on this receptor specifically: Because the sample size was small (n ≈ 29) and many exploratory analyses were performed, the results are intended to be hypothesis-generating. A pretreatment peripheral blood TCR clonality below the median was linked to improved progression-free and overall survival. Patients with durable benefit showed greater expansion of tumor-associated TCR clones in peripheral blood 3 weeks after starting treatment (n = 22, p = 0.022).

From the cysteine up to the phenylalanine, the CDR3 has a length of 14 residues. The sequence is cut down to CDR3 DNA, 42 bases in frame from base 1. The junction carries 11 bases between V and J, which are trimmed by 5 bases and 2 bases respectively. In the germline V gene, CDR1 corresponds to SGDLS and CDR2 to YYNGEE. In the case of this clone: Its binding antigen is unknown. Within one base of it there is no much larger clone, and no base qualities were kept.

Each PCR received spiked-in synthetic TCR analog templates so that absolute template abundance could be estimated from read counts. Using the immunoSEQ assay, TCRbeta CDR3 regions were amplified from genomic DNA with bias-controlled V and J gene primers. Sequencing of rearranged TCRbeta segments was performed at approximately 20X coverage. In the authors' own workflow: Clustering was used to correct sequencing errors, and CDR3s were annotated against IMGT to assign V, D and J genes. Out-of-frame and stop-codon sequences were excluded, and only productive TCRbeta rearrangements were used in downstream analyses. To compute clonality, Shannon entropy was normalized by the log of the number of unique productive sequences and then subtracted from one. Fisher's exact test with Benjamini-Hochberg correction, at a threshold of adjusted p below 0.01, was used to find clones that differed between time points or between blood and tumor. TCRdb retrieved this table from immuneACCESS and kept in-frame rearrangements only. Not all clones are present; in checked studies, unresolved V genes account for under half, and no reason is known for the remainder. V, J and clone size were drawn from that table, and D and trimming were deduced from the DNA. The sample table holds around 51,000 clones, of which approximately 86% were seen once. The ten largest account for roughly 17% of the sample.

A cohort of about 31 patients with locally advanced or metastatic urothelial carcinoma, treated at Memorial Sloan Kettering on a trial protocol, was included. Peripheral blood mononuclear cells were collected pretreatment and during treatment, with between 1 and 8 total time points per patient. The Qiagen DNeasy Blood extraction kit was used to purify genomic DNA from total PBMCs and tumor samples. Collected pretreatment and during treatment, PBMCs were isolated and stored as previously described. This sequence uses TRBV9 and TRBJ1-3; a weak D assignment points to TRBD1 (6 bases agree). The sequences come from PBMCs, collected around atezolizumab (anti-PD-L1) treatment. The TCR sequence derives from a man aged 55 to 70 with urothelial cancer. DNA sequence: TGTGCCAGCAGACCCTCAGGGGCTGGAAACACCATATATTTT. Translated, it gives CASRPSGAGNTIYF. This CDR3, with the reference TRBV9 and TRBJ1-3 proteins standing in past its ends, gives the full variable domain DSGVTQTPKHLITATGQRVTLRCSPRSGDLSVYWYQQSLDQGLQFLIQYYNGEERAKGNILERFSAQQFPDLHSELNLSSLELGDSALYFCASRPSGAGNTIYFGEGSWLTVV.